Shown below are 9 T cell receptor beta chains from a single sample sequenced in a study of T cell responses to AZD1222 COVID-19 vaccine. The data were produced by immunoSEQ multiplex PCR, yet TCRdb's version contains in-frame clones alone and is incomplete. The data hold some 110,000 clones, with about 87% observed a single time. Source: peripheral blood, taken on day 0 of AZD1222 vaccination. The receptors were gathered from an adult in good health.

This chain connects TRBV11-3 to TRBJ2-7, with D possibly matching TRBD2 (6 bases). Germline V gene sequence: CDR1 SGHNT, CDR2 YENEEA. Trimming left V 5 bases short and J 0 bases short, with 17 bases between. The CDR3 runs 16 residues. The DNA for the CDR3 is TGTGCCAGCAGCGCACAGGTGGGGCGGGGCTCCTACGAGCAGTACTTC. Its translation: CASSAQVGRGSYEQYF.

This rearrangement joins TRBV5-1 to TRBJ2-5; 11 nucleotides line up with TRBD2. The germline V gene has CDR1 SGHRS and CDR2 YFSETQ. Trimming cost V 2 bases and J 2 bases; bases outside gene matches: 5. CDR3 length equals 16 residues. CDR3 DNA: TGCGCCAGCAGCTTCCCGGGACTAGCGGCTCAAGAGACCCAGTACTTC. As protein: CASSFPGLAAQETQYF.

The rearrangement uses TRBV28 and TRBJ2-7; D may be TRBD1 (6 bases). Trimming stripped 7 bases from V and 5 bases from J, with 15 bases between. Germline lookup yields CDR1 MDHEN and CDR2 SYDVKM. The CDR3 is 13 amino acids. DNA of the CDR3: TGTGCCAGCAAACCAGGGGCGGAAAACGAGCAGTACTTC. Translated, it gives CASKPGAENEQYF.

This chain connects TRBV27 to TRBJ1-6; D remains unclear. The V gene lost 0 bases and the J gene lost 6 bases, with 6 bases spanning the gap. The CDR3 is 14 residues long. Germline V gives CDR1 MNHEY, CDR2 SMNVEV (reference sequence). CDR3 sequence reads: CASSLSRFNSPLHF. The CDR3 coding sequence is TGTGCCAGCAGTTTATCTAGATTTAATTCACCCCTCCACTTT.

The rearrangement joins TRBV7-9 to TRBJ2-7, with D uncertain. This CDR3 has 13 residues. Germline V CDR1 and CDR2: SEHNR, FQNEAQ (reference sequence). V was shortened by 7 bases and J by 4 bases, with 14 bases between the two germline ends. The CDR3 loop reads CASKDGQSYEQYF. The CDR3, as DNA: TGTGCCAGCAAGGACGGGCAGAGTTACGAGCAGTACTTC.

This clone was seen a single time. The gene calls are TRBV2 and TRBJ2-1; the D is unclear. In germline, CDR1 is SNHLY, CDR2 FYNNEI. The V gene lost 7 bases and the J gene lost 5 bases, with 6 bases spanning the gap. The CDR3 sequence is 11 residues long. CDR3 nucleotides: TGTGCCAGCACCGATGACAATGAGCAGTTCTTC. Amino acids: CASTDDNEQFF.

This clone was recorded once. Written as DNA, the CDR3 is TGTGCCAGCAGCACTCGACTAGCGGGAGTTTACGAGCAGTACTTC. Translation: CASSTRLAGVYEQYF. This sequence joins TRBV28 and TRBJ2-7; the match to TRBD2 covers 12 bases. CDR3 length equals 15 residues. Germline CDR1 is MDHEN and CDR2 is SYDVKM. J was trimmed by 4 bases and V by 6 bases; bases with no gene match: 7.

The J gene is TRBJ1-2, the V gene TRBV24-1, with D possibly matching TRBD1 (6 bases). The V gene lost 3 bases and the J gene lost 4 bases, with 20 bases spanning the gap. CDR3 size: 17 residues. The germline V gene encodes CDR1 KGHDR and CDR2 SFDVKD. For the CDR3, the DNA is TGTGCCACCAGTGATCCCAAGGGGGAGAGACGGATCTATGGCTACACCTTC. Its translation is CATSDPKGERRIYGYTF.

This chain joins TRBV5-1 and TRBJ2-7, with 14 bases lining up with TRBD2. V was clipped by 4 bases and J by 4 bases; unmatched bases: 1. The CDR3 is 14 amino acids. The germline CDR1 and CDR2 sequences are SGHRS and YFSETQ. CDR3 DNA: TGCGCCAGCAGCCGGACTAGCGGGAGGTACGAGCAGTACTTC. This translates into CASSRTSGRYEQYF.